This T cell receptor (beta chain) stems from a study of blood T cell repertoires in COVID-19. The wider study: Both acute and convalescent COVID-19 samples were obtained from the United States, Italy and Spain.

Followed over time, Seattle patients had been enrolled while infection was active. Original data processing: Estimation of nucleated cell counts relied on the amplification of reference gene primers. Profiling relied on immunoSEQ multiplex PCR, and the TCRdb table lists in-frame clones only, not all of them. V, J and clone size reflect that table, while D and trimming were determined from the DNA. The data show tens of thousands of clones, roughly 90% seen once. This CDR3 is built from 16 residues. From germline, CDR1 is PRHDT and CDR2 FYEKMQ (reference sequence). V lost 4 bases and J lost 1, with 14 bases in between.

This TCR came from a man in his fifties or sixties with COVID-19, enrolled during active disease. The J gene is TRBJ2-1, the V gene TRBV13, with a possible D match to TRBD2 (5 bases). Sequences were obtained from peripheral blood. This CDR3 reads CASSSRDSLSYNEQFF. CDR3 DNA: TGTGCCAGCAGCTCCCGGGATAGCTTATCCTACAATGAGCAGTTCTTC.